The T cell receptor beta chain under discussion was sequenced for a study of cytomegalovirus exposure and HLA in healthy donors. In the case of this clone: The antigen remains unidentified.

Method: immunoSEQ multiplex PCR; TCRdb's copy keeps in-frame clones and lacks some. Counted here are more than 45,000 clones, roughly 91% occurring once; the ten biggest clones make up 2.2%. The study, taken as a whole, reports: There were 150 to 200 TCR beta chains listed as cytomegalovirus-associated.

Trimming took 3 bases from V and 0 from J, leaving 8 bases between them. The CDR3 length is 14 residues. The germline CDR1 and CDR2 sequences are SGHTA and FQGNSA. The V and J genes are TRBV7-2 and TRBJ2-5; a possible D gene is TRBD2 (6 bases). The source of this sequence is a woman in her 30s in good health and CMV-seronegative. Sequenced: PBMCs. The CDR3 spells CASSLAGHQETQYF. As DNA, the CDR3 is TGTGCCAGCAGCTTGGCGGGACACCAAGAGACCCAGTACTTC.